These T cell receptor beta chains were read from a single sample in a study of cytomegalovirus exposure and HLA in healthy donors. Some clones are missing from TCRdb's copy, which holds only in-frame ones; the method was immunoSEQ multiplex PCR. Of about 140,000 clones listed, 86% were seen once; the top ten hold under 3%. What was sequenced was PBMCs. These receptors all stem from a man younger than 35 in good health and CMV-seronegative. CDR3s include the opening cysteine and the closing phenylalanine or tryptophan. Each record gives: V gene, D gene, clone size, J gene, CDR3 protein, CDR3 DNA. The D gene is left open where the match is weak. Clone size is not always given. Where it is, it says once, few, many or a class for expanded clones.

V gene: TRBV12-5
D gene: NA
clone size: NA
J gene: TRBJ1-6
CDR3 protein: CASGPPGAGYNSPLHF
CDR3 DNA: TGTGCTAGTGGCCCTCCAGGGGCCGGCTATAATTCACCCCTCCACTTT

V gene: TRBV4-3
D gene: NA
clone size: NA
J gene: TRBJ1-4
CDR3 protein: CASSQEPRRNEKLFF
CDR3 DNA: TGCGCCAGCAGCCAAGAGCCTAGACGGAATGAAAAACTGTTTTTT

V gene: TRBV9
D gene: TRBD1
clone size: NA
J gene: TRBJ2-2
CDR3 protein: CASTRQGTAGELFF
CDR3 DNA: TGTGCCAGCACCAGACAGGGGACGGCCGGGGAGCTGTTTTTT

V gene: TRBV5-1
D gene: NA
clone size: NA
J gene: TRBJ1-2
CDR3 protein: CASSLYSDGGSYTF
CDR3 DNA: TGCGCCAGCAGCCTCTATTCGGACGGAGGAAGCTACACCTTC

V gene: TRBV19
D gene: TRBD1
clone size: NA
J gene: TRBJ2-7
CDR3 protein: CASSEQGSYEQYF
CDR3 DNA: TGTGCCAGTAGCGAACAGGGGAGCTACGAGCAGTACTTC

V gene: TRBV14
D gene: NA
clone size: NA
J gene: TRBJ1-4
CDR3 protein: CASSQFGASEKLFF
CDR3 DNA: TGTGCCAGCAGTCAGTTTGGGGCCAGTGAAAAACTGTTTTTT

V gene: TRBV7-7
D gene: TRBD1
clone size: few
J gene: TRBJ2-1
CDR3 protein: CASSIDRGSEQFF
CDR3 DNA: TGTGCCAGCAGCATTGACAGGGGGAGTGAGCAGTTCTTC

V gene: TRBV7-9
D gene: TRBD2
clone size: NA
J gene: TRBJ2-1
CDR3 protein: CASSPPAGGFPNEQFF
CDR3 DNA: TGTGCCAGCAGCCCACCCGCCGGGGGGTTTCCTAATGAGCAGTTCTTC

V gene: TRBV27
D gene: NA
clone size: NA
J gene: TRBJ1-5
CDR3 protein: CASSLPNGPQHF
CDR3 DNA: TGTGCCAGCAGTTTGCCCAACGGGCCCCAGCATTTT

V gene: TRBV2
D gene: TRBD2
clone size: NA
J gene: TRBJ2-7
CDR3 protein: CASSPSGGTYEQYF
CDR3 DNA: TGTGCCAGCAGTCCTAGCGGGGGCACCTACGAGCAGTACTTC

V gene: TRBV5-1
D gene: NA
clone size: NA
J gene: TRBJ1-1
CDR3 protein: CASSLGGPRTEAFF
CDR3 DNA: TGCGCCAGCAGCTTGGGGGGGCCCCGCACTGAAGCTTTCTTT

V gene: TRBV11-2
D gene: NA
clone size: NA
J gene: TRBJ1-1
CDR3 protein: CASRTGRGYAVNTEAFF
CDR3 DNA: TGTGCCAGCAGGACCGGTAGGGGCTACGCTGTGAACACTGAAGCTTTCTTT

V gene: TRBV11-3
D gene: TRBD1
clone size: NA
J gene: TRBJ2-6
CDR3 protein: CASSLGLPTGGYSGANVLTF
CDR3 DNA: TGTGCCAGCAGCTTAGGGTTGCCGACAGGGGGTTACTCTGGGGCCAACGTCCTGACTTTC

V gene: TRBV6-1
D gene: NA
clone size: NA
J gene: TRBJ2-1
CDR3 protein: CASSLGHHNEQFF
CDR3 DNA: TGTGCCAGCAGTCTCGGACATCACAATGAGCAGTTCTTC

V gene: TRBV7-2
D gene: NA
clone size: NA
J gene: TRBJ2-1
CDR3 protein: CASSIFSPQREQFF
CDR3 DNA: TGTGCCAGCAGCATATTCTCTCCCCAGCGTGAGCAGTTCTTC

V gene: TRBV6-5
D gene: NA
clone size: NA
J gene: TRBJ1-1
CDR3 protein: CASSYLQGTLTEAFF
CDR3 DNA: TGTGCCAGCAGTTACTTGCAGGGAACTCTAACTGAAGCTTTCTTT

V gene: TRBV7-2
D gene: TRBD1
clone size: NA
J gene: TRBJ2-7
CDR3 protein: CASSRTGLTYEQYF
CDR3 DNA: TGTGCCAGCAGTAGGACAGGGCTAACTTACGAGCAGTACTTC

V gene: TRBV21-1
D gene: NA
clone size: NA
J gene: TRBJ1-4
CDR3 protein: CASSKDRILASGDEKLFF
CDR3 DNA: TGTGCCAGCAGCAAAGACCGTATTCTAGCAAGCGGGGATGAAAAACTGTTTTTT

V gene: TRBV2
D gene: TRBD2
clone size: NA
J gene: TRBJ2-5
CDR3 protein: CASSEGSGGARETQYF
CDR3 DNA: TGTGCCAGCAGTGAGGGTAGCGGGGGGGCCAGGGAGACCCAGTACTTC

V gene: TRBV6-1
D gene: NA
clone size: few
J gene: TRBJ1-2
CDR3 protein: CASSEGQANYGYTF
CDR3 DNA: TGTGCCAGCAGTGAAGGTCAGGCTAACTATGGCTACACCTTC

V gene: TRBV7-6
D gene: NA
clone size: many
J gene: TRBJ2-1
CDR3 protein: CASSLQAGTMSSYNEQFF
CDR3 DNA: TGTGCCAGCAGCTTACAGGCCGGTACGATGAGCTCCTACAATGAGCAGTTCTTC

V gene: TRBV28
D gene: NA
clone size: NA
J gene: TRBJ2-7
CDR3 protein: CASRTQGLDEQYF
CDR3 DNA: TGTGCCAGCAGAACTCAGGGATTAGACGAGCAGTACTTC

V gene: TRBV2
D gene: TRBD1
clone size: NA
J gene: TRBJ1-3
CDR3 protein: CASSIDRAGNTIYF
CDR3 DNA: TGTGCCAGCAGCATCGACAGGGCTGGAAACACCATATATTTT

V gene: TRBV4-1
D gene: NA
clone size: few
J gene: TRBJ2-3
CDR3 protein: CASSQDREGGDTQYF
CDR3 DNA: TGCGCCAGCAGCCAAGATAGGGAGGGGGGGGATACGCAGTATTTT

V gene: TRBV29-1
D gene: TRBD2
clone size: NA
J gene: TRBJ2-7
CDR3 protein: CSVRPSGGFYEQYF
CDR3 DNA: TGCAGCGTACGCCCTAGCGGGGGATTCTACGAGCAGTACTTC

V gene: TRBV7-6
D gene: NA
clone size: NA
J gene: TRBJ2-5
CDR3 protein: CASSLARGLQETQYF
CDR3 DNA: TGTGCCAGCAGCTTAGCGAGAGGCTTGCAAGAGACCCAGTACTTC

V gene: TRBV7-9
D gene: NA
clone size: NA
J gene: TRBJ2-7
CDR3 protein: CASSLAFLVTGLLYEQYF
CDR3 DNA: TGTGCCAGCAGCTTAGCGTTCTTAGTAACAGGGTTACTCTACGAGCAGTACTTC

V gene: TRBV5-1
D gene: TRBD2
clone size: NA
J gene: TRBJ2-4
CDR3 protein: CASSLGTSGGLQYF
CDR3 DNA: TGCGCCAGCAGCTTGGGGACTAGCGGGGGCCTTCAGTACTTC

V gene: TRBV27
D gene: TRBD1
clone size: few
J gene: TRBJ2-7
CDR3 protein: CAIVGGGQGAYEQYF
CDR3 DNA: TGTGCCATCGTGGGTGGGGGACAGGGGGCCTACGAGCAGTACTTC

V gene: TRBV28
D gene: TRBD1
clone size: NA
J gene: TRBJ1-1
CDR3 protein: CASSLGTGRTEAFF
CDR3 DNA: TGTGCCAGCAGTTTAGGGACAGGCCGGACTGAAGCTTTCTTT

V gene: TRBV10-3
D gene: NA
clone size: NA
J gene: TRBJ2-2
CDR3 protein: CAISVESGVRGHTGELFF
CDR3 DNA: TGTGCCATCAGTGTCGAATCGGGGGTGAGGGGGCACACCGGGGAGCTGTTTTTT

V gene: TRBV11-2
D gene: NA
clone size: NA
J gene: TRBJ2-3
CDR3 protein: CASSLDLGLNTDTQYF
CDR3 DNA: TGTGCCAGCAGCTTAGATCTCGGACTGAACACAGATACGCAGTATTTT

V gene: TRBV21-1
D gene: NA
clone size: NA
J gene: TRBJ2-1
CDR3 protein: CASSKAQLAGGPDEQFF
CDR3 DNA: TGTGCCAGCAGCAAAGCGCAACTAGCGGGGGGGCCGGATGAGCAGTTCTTC

V gene: TRBV5-1
D gene: NA
clone size: NA
J gene: TRBJ2-2
CDR3 protein: CASSLGQFTGELFF
CDR3 DNA: TGCGCCAGCAGCTTGGGGCAGTTCACCGGGGAGCTGTTTTTT

V gene: TRBV7-2
D gene: TRBD1
clone size: NA
J gene: TRBJ1-5
CDR3 protein: CASSSDRAAQPQHF
CDR3 DNA: TGTGCCAGCAGCTCGGACAGGGCGGCCCAGCCCCAGCATTTT

V gene: TRBV7-9
D gene: NA
clone size: NA
J gene: TRBJ2-7
CDR3 protein: CASSLASGRSYEQYF
CDR3 DNA: TGTGCCAGCAGCTTAGCTAGCGGACGCTCCTACGAGCAGTACTTC

V gene: TRBV14
D gene: TRBD1
clone size: NA
J gene: TRBJ2-5
CDR3 protein: CASSQHRGLETQYF
CDR3 DNA: TGTGCCAGCAGCCAACACAGGGGGCTGGAGACCCAGTACTTC

V gene: TRBV6-1
D gene: NA
clone size: NA
J gene: TRBJ1-5
CDR3 protein: CASSEGRGYSNQPQHF
CDR3 DNA: TGTGCCAGCAGTGAAGGCAGGGGATATAGCAATCAGCCCCAGCATTTT

V gene: TRBV2
D gene: NA
clone size: NA
J gene: TRBJ2-1
CDR3 protein: CATTFQGYNEQFF
CDR3 DNA: TGTGCCACCACATTCCAGGGTTACAATGAGCAGTTCTTC

V gene: TRBV18
D gene: TRBD1
clone size: NA
J gene: TRBJ1-6
CDR3 protein: CASSPGQAPYNSPLHF
CDR3 DNA: TGTGCCAGCTCACCGGGACAGGCTCCTTATAATTCACCCCTCCACTTT